This T cell receptor beta chain was documented in a study of PD-L1 blockade in urothelial cancer. Clones were sequenced by immunoSEQ multiplex PCR, and TCRdb holds only the in-frame ones, with some missing. The sample shows tens of thousands of clones, approximately 84% of them seen only once. This CDR3 is built from 13 residues. V was pared by 10 bases and J by 3 bases, with 7 bases of the junction left unmatched. The V gene's germline CDR1 is ENHRY and CDR2 SYGVKD. Described time point: pretreatment peripheral blood. Locally advanced or metastatic urothelial carcinoma affected all patients. The V and J genes are TRBV10-3 and TRBJ1-2; 8 nucleotides align to TRBD1. The receptor was derived from a man between 60 and 75 years old with urothelial cancer. The sample was PBMCs, taken around atezolizumab (anti-PD-L1) treatment. DNA of the CDR3: TGTGCCAACAACAGGGGGAAAGACTATGGCTACACCTTC. It yields the protein CANNRGKDYGYTF.